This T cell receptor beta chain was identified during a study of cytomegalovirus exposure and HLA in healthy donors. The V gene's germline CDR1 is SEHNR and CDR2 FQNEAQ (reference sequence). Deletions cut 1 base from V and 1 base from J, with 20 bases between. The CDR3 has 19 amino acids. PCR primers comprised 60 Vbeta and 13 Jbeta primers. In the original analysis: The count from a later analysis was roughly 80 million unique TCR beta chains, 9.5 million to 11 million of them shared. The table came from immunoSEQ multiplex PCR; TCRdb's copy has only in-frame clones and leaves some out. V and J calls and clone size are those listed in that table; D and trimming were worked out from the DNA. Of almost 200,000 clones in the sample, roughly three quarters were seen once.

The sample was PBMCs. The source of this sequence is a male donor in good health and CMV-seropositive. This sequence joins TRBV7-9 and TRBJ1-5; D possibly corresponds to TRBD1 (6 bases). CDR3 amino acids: CASSLGWGTGTFSNQPQHF. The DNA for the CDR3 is TGTGCCAGCAGCTTAGGGTGGGGGACCGGGACATTCAGCAATCAGCCCCAGCATTTT.